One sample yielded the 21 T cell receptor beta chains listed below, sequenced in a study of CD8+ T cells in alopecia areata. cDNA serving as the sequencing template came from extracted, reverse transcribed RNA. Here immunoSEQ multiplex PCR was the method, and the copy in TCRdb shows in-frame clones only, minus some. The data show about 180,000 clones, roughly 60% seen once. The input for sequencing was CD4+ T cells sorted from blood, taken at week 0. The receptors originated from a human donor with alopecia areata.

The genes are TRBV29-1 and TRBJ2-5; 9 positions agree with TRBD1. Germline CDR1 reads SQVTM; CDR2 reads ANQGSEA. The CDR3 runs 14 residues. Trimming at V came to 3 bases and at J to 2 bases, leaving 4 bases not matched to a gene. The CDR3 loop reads CSVDDRGGQETQYF. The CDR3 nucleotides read TGCAGCGTTGATGACAGGGGGGGACAAGAGACCCAGTACTTC.

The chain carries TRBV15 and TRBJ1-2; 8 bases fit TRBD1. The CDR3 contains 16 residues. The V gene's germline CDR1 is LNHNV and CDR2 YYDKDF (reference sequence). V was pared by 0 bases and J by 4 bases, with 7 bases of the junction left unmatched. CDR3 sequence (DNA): TGTGCCACCAGCAGAGATATTGGCAGGGGGCCCTATGGCTACACCTTC. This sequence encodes CATSRDIGRGPYGYTF.

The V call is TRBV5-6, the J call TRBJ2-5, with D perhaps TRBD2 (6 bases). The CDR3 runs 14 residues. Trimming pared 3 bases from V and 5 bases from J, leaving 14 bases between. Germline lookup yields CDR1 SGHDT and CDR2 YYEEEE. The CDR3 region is CASSSGVNGETQYF. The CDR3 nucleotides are TGTGCCAGCAGCTCGGGGGTGAATGGGGAGACCCAGTACTTC.

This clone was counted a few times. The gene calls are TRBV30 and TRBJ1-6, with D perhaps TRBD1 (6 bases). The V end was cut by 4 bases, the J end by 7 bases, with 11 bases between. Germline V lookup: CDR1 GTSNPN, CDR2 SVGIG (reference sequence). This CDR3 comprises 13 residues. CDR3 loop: CAWTQGTNSPLHF. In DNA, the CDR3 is TGTGCCTGGACACAGGGAACCAATTCACCCCTCCACTTT.

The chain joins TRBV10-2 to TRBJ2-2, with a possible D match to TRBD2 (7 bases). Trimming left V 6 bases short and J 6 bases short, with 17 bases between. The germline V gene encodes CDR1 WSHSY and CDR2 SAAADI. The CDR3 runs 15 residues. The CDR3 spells CASRGVAGAPGELFF. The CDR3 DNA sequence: TGCGCCAGCAGGGGGGTTGCGGGGGCCCCCGGGGAGCTGTTTTTT.

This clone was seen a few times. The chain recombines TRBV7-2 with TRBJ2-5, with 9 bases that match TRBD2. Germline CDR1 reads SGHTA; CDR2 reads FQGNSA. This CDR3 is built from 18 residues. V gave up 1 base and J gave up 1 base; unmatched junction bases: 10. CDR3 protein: CASSLGPPAGGFQETQYF. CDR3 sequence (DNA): TGTGCCAGCAGCTTAGGGCCTCCGGCGGGGGGGTTCCAAGAGACCCAGTACTTC. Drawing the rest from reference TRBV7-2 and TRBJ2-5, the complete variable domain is GAGVSQSPSNKVTEKGKDVELRCDPISGHTALYWYRQSLGQGLEFLIYFQGNSAPDKSGLPSDRFSAERTGGSVSTLTIQRTQQEDSAVYLCASSLGPPAGGFQETQYFGPGTRLLVL.

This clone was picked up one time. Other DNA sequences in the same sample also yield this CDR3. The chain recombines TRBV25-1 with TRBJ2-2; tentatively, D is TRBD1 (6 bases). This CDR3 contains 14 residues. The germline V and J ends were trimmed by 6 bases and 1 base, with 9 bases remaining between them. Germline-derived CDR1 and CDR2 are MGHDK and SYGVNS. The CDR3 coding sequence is TGTGCCAGCAGAGAGACAGGGAACACCGGGGAGCTGTTTTTT. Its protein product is CASRETGNTGELFF.

CDR3 nucleotides: TGTGCCAGCCGACAGGGTTCCTACAATGAGCAGTTCTTC. Translated: CASRQGSYNEQFF. The chain uses TRBV5-6 and TRBJ2-1, with TRBD1 matching over 7 bases. CDR1 and CDR2 (germline): SGHDT, YYEEEE. The trim removed 7 bases at V and 1 base at J, leaving 2 bases unmatched. The CDR3 extends over 13 amino acids.

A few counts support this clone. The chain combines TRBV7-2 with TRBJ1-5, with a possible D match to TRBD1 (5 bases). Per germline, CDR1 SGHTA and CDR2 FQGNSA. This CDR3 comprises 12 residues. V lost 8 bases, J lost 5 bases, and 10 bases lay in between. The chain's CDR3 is CASGSTDQPQHF. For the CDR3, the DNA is TGTGCCAGCGGTTCGACAGATCAGCCCCAGCATTTT.

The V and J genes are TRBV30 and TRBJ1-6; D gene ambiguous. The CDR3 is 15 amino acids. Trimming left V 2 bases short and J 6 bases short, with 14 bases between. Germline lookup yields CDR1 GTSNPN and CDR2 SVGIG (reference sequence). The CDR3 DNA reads TGTGCCTGGAGTCCCAGAGGCTTGCGTAATTCACCCCTCCACTTT. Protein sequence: CAWSPRGLRNSPLHF.

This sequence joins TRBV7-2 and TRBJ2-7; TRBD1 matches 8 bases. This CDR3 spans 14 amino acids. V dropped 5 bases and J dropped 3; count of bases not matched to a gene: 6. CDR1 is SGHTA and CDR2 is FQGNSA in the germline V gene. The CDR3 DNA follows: TGTGCCAGCAGCCCACAGACAGGGGTCTACGAGCAGTACTTC. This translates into CASSPQTGVYEQYF.

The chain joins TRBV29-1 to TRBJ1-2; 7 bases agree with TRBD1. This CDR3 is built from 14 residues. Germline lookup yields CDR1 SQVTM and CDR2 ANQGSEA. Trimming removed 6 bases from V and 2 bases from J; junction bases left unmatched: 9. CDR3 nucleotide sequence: TGCAGCGTCCTCGCGGGACAGAAGAACTATGGCTACACCTTC. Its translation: CSVLAGQKNYGYTF.

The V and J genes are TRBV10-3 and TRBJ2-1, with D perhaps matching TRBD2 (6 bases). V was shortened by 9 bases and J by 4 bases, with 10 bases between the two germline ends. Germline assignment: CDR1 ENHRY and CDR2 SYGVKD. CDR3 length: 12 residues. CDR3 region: CAISGPYNEQFF. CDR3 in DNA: TGTGCCATTAGCGGACCATACAATGAGCAGTTCTTC.

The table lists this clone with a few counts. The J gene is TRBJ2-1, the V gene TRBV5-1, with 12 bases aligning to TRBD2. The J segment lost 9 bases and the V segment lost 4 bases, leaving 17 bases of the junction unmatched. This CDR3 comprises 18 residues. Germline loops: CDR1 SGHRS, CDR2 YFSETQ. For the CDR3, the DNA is TGCGCCAGCAGCCCCGGCCGGACTAGCGGGGCCCTGGGCAGTGAGCAGTTCTTC. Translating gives CASSPGRTSGALGSEQFF.

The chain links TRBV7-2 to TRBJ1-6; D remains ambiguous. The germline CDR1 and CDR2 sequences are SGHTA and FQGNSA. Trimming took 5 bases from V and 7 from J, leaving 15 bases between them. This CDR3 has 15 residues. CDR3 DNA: TGTGCCAGCAGCCCTCAGCGGGCCGAAAATTCACCCCTCCACTTT. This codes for CASSPQRAENSPLHF.

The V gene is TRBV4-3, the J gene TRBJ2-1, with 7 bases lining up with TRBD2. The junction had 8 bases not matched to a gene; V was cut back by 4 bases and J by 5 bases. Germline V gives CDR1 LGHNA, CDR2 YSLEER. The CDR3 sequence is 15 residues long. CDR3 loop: CASSLGAGEHNEQFF. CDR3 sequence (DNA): TGCGCCAGCAGCCTGGGTGCGGGGGAGCACAATGAGCAGTTCTTC.

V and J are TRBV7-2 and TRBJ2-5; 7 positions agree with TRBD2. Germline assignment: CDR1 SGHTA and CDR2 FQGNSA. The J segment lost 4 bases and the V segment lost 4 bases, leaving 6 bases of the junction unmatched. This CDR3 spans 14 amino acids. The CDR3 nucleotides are TGTGCCAGCAGCTCCGGACTAGTAGGAGAGACCCAGTACTTC. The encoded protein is CASSSGLVGETQYF.

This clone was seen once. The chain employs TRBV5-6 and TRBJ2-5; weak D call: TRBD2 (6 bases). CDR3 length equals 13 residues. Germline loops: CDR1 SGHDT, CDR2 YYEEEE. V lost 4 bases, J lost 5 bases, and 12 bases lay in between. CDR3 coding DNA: TGTGCCAGCAGCCGGGGGATTGGGGAGACCCAGTACTTC. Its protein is CASSRGIGETQYF.

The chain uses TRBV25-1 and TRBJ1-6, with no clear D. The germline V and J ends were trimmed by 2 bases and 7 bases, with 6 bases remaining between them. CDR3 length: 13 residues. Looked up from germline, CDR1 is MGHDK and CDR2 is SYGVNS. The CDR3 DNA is TGTGCCAGCAGTGAAGTTGGAAATTCACCCCTCCACTTT. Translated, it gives CASSEVGNSPLHF.

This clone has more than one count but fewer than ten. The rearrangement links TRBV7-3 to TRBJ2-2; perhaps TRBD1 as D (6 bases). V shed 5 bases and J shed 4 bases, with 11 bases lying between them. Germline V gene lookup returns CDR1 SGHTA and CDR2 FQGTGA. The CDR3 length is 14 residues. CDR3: CASSADSSTGELFF. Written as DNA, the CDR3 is TGTGCCAGCAGCGCGGACAGCTCCACCGGGGAGCTGTTTTTT.

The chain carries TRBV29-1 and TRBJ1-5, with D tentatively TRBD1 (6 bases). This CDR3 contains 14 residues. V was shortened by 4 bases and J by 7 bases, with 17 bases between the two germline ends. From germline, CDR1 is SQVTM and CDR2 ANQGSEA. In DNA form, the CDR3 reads TGCAGCGTTGCGTGGGCAGGGGCCCGGCAGCCCCAGCATTTT. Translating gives CSVAWAGARQPQHF.